The TCR beta chain under discussion was sequenced for a study of cytomegalovirus exposure and HLA in healthy donors. The CDR3 loop spans 13 amino acids. Germline V CDR1 and CDR2: SGHTA, FQGNSA. V was pared by 5 bases and J by 6 bases, with 4 bases of the junction left unmatched. At sampling all donors were nominally healthy, likely with unrecorded immune exposures. A multiplex PCR was run with 60 Vbeta primers and 13 Jbeta primers. Libraries were prepared by immunoSEQ multiplex PCR; TCRdb keeps only in-frame clonotypes and omits some of them. Of approximately 90,000 clones in the sample, around 85% were seen once.

Material for sequencing was PBMCs. This clonotype was obtained from a man between 35 and 55 years old in good health and CMV-seropositive. This chain joins TRBV7-2 and TRBJ1-5; 7 nucleotides match TRBD1. CDR3: CASSTDRVQPQHF. The CDR3 DNA reads as TGTGCCAGCAGCACTGACAGGGTTCAGCCCCAGCATTTT.